The clone carrying this T cell receptor (beta chain) was detected only a few times. These data are taken from a study of cytomegalovirus exposure and HLA in healthy donors. PCR was performed using 60 Vbeta and 13 Jbeta primers. Generated by immunoSEQ multiplex PCR, the TCRdb table keeps only in-frame clones and is missing some. The table shows about 130,000 clones, with roughly four fifths occurring only once. V lost 3 bases and J lost 6; bases outside the gene matches: 8. CDR1 SNHLY and CDR2 FYNNEI come from the germline V gene. The CDR3 totals 15 residues. Input material: PBMCs. This receptor was taken from a woman in her sixties or seventies in good health and CMV-seropositive. V usage is TRBV2 and J usage is TRBJ2-7, with 10 nucleotides matching TRBD2. CDR3 residues: CASSDLAGVRGEQYF. The CDR3 coding sequence is TGTGCCAGCAGTGACCTAGCGGGAGTCCGAGGCGAGCAGTACTTC.